A single T cell receptor (beta chain) is shown here with its context. Its antigen remains unknown. This entry belongs to a study of T cell responses to AZD1222 COVID-19 vaccine. Findings of the study overall: Spike-wide coverage was observed for vaccine-associated CD4 TCRs, with dominant responses at 160-218 and 743-854.

Sequenced by immunoSEQ multiplex PCR; TCRdb stores in-frame clones only, minus some. The table lists approximately 210,000 clones, roughly 94% of them singletons. The CDR3 extends over 15 amino acids. Germline V gene lookup returns CDR1 SGHVS and CDR2 FQNEAQ. V was shortened by 2 bases and J by 3 bases, with 13 bases between the two germline ends. The material sequenced was peripheral blood, taken 28 days after the second dose of the MenACWY control vaccine. The source is an adult who received the MenACWY meningococcal vaccine as a control. This chain links TRBV7-8 with TRBJ2-5; D remains ambiguous. DNA for the CDR3: TGTGCCAGCAGCTTACTTCCAGGATCGGAAGAGACCCAGTACTTC. Translated: CASSLLPGSEETQYF.